The present TCR beta chain was sequenced within a study of cytomegalovirus exposure and HLA in healthy donors. Primers for the PCR totalled 60 Vbeta and 13 Jbeta. Sequenced by immunoSEQ multiplex PCR; TCRdb stores in-frame clones only, minus some. The table includes 65,000 to 80,000 clones, roughly 79% detected once. Broader study findings: Diagnosis of cytomegalovirus status made by the classifier reportedly showed high specificity and sensitivity.

Healthy donors of bone marrow made up the group. A note on this clone: The antigen is not known.

Sequencing was performed on PBMCs. The receptor's source is a woman aged 35 to 49 in good health and CMV-seropositive.

For the CDR3, the DNA is TGTGCCAGCAGTGAAGAAGAGGGTTTCAGGTATAATTCACCCCTCCACTTT. This encodes CASSEEEGFRYNSPLHF. The chain joins TRBV6-1 to TRBJ1-6; D is ambiguous. CDR1 and CDR2 from the germline V gene are MNHNS and SASEGT. Between the trimmed V and J ends, which lost 1 base and 4 bases, there was a span of 14 bases. The CDR3 totals 17 residues.